The T cell receptor (beta chain) described here comes from a study of shared clonotypes between healthy human individuals. For each subset, genomic DNA was distributed in equal portions over several immunoSEQ plates. This table comes from immunoSEQ multiplex PCR, and its TCRdb copy is limited to in-frame clones, with some not included. The table records some 2.4 million clones, roughly 93% of them present only once. Whole-study findings and limits: Investigators expected sequencing depth to affect clonotype sharing among donors. Larger estimated richness was generally recorded for naive subsets relative to memory subsets. Represented diversity, genetic and exposure-history alike, was limited by few donors.

As to this clone: Its target is not known.

The receptor comes from a young man in good health. Some clones in this sample may be carry-over from other donors' samples. The material sequenced was naive CD4+ T cells from PBMCs. Subset indicated: CD45RA+ positively selected.

The DNA for the CDR3 is TGTGCAAGTCGCAATGGGCGCGGGAGGGCGTCAGAGACCCAGTACTTC. Translated, it gives CASRNGRGRASETQYF. This chain joins TRBV12-2 and TRBJ2-5; the table's D call, TRBD2, was not checked against the DNA. TRBV12-2 is a documented pseudogene. CDR3 length: 16 amino acids.